This entry describes one T cell receptor (beta chain). The data originate from a study of T cells in Graves' hyperthyroidism and ophthalmopathy. TCR beta CDR3 region amplification was performed from RNA transcripts. HTBI primers were the set used in a first-round RT-PCR of the TCR CDR3. MiXCR, run by TCRdb on the multiplex PCR reads, gives a single entry per CDR3 protein. The sample shows roughly 600,000 distinct CDR3 sequences, more than 14% of them seen only once. Those patients with uncontrolled infection, other autoimmune disease, pregnancy or lactation were excluded. V lost 6 bases, J lost 8 bases, and 17 bases lay in between. CDR1 and CDR2 (germline): LNHDA, SQIVND (reference sequence). The CDR3 is made up of 14 amino acids.

The chain carries TRBV19 and TRBJ2-1; perhaps D is TRBD1 or TRBD2 (6 bases each). Sequencing was done on a sample of blood. This TCR was recovered from a woman aged 45 to 65 with Graves' ophthalmopathy. CDR3 sequence: CASSDYRGRHEQFF. The DNA for the CDR3 is TGTGCCAGTAGCGACTATCGGGGGCGACATGAGCAGTTCTTC.